The clone carrying this T cell receptor (beta chain) was counted a single time. The target antigen is unknown. This CDR3 region has 12 residues. From germline, CDR1 is MDHEN and CDR2 SYDVKM. V was pared by 4 bases and J by 7 bases, with 10 bases between. This entry is derived from a study of vaccination effects on CD4 cells after COVID-19. Study overall: Post-vaccine draws lagged the second dose by a median of 72 days. Study-wide results and limits: Late post-vaccination, clones induced by infection and those induced by vaccine underwent marked clonal contraction. Cross-reactivity toward common cold coronaviruses was confined to only 1 of 255 vaccine-induced clones in healthy vaccinees.

Sequenced by immunoSEQ multiplex PCR; TCRdb stores in-frame clones only, minus some. The top ten clones hold about 16% of a sample with tens of thousands of clones, around 70% of them seen once. It was after approximately 11 days of culture that CD4+ T cells were isolated. The participants, recipients of two vaccine doses, got either BNT162b2 or mRNA-1273. IL-2 medium was substituted for half the medium on days 3 and 7. This TCR was recovered from a human donor who received a COVID-19 vaccine. The J gene is TRBJ1-2, the V gene TRBV28; unclear D gene. Sample: CD4+ T cells from PBMCs cultured without peptide, taken after COVID-19 vaccination. The CDR3 sequence is CASSYKAGGYTF. The CDR3 DNA sequence: TGTGCCAGCAGTTATAAGGCAGGTGGCTACACCTTC.